The rows below give T cell receptor beta chains drawn from one sample of a study of siplizumab effects on memory and regulatory T cells. TCRdb's copy holds only in-frame clones and misses some; the assay was immunoSEQ multiplex PCR. The sample holds over 95,000 clones, 93% seen once. The sequenced material came from non-Treg CD4+ T cells sorted from blood. The receptors shown here come from a human donor in good health. Both conserved end residues are part of each CDR3. D genes are given only for firm matches. Size is omitted from some rows. Given values are once, few, many or a class for expanded clones.

few TRBJ1-4 TRBV4-3 - CASSQSLPGRTATNEKLFF TGCGCCAGCAGCCAATCTCTACCGGGACGGACGGCAACTAATGAAAAACTGTTTTTT
- TRBJ1-1 TRBV2 - CASGNTEAFF TGTGCCAGCGGGAACACTGAAGCTTTCTTT
- TRBJ1-1 TRBV7-2 - CASSSPGGPSTEAFF TGTGCCAGCAGCTCCCCCGGGGGGCCTTCCACTGAAGCTTTCTTT
- TRBJ2-2 TRBV10-1 - CASSVTRGDTGELFF TGCGCCAGCAGTGTGACCAGGGGGGACACCGGGGAGCTGTTTTTT
- TRBJ1-2 TRBV5-4 - CASSSLGAQGYTF TGTGCCAGCAGCTCCCTGGGGGCCCAGGGCTACACCTTC
- TRBJ1-6 TRBV27 - CASSPRGTTLSYNSPLHF TGTGCCAGCAGCCCGAGGGGCACAACCCTCTCCTATAATTCACCCCTCCACTTT
- TRBJ1-2 TRBV14 - CASSVTPPYGYTF TGTGCCAGCAGCGTGACACCTCCATATGGCTACACCTTC
- TRBJ2-5 TRBV19 - CASSNLGGETQYF TGTGCCAGTAGTAACCTGGGTGGAGAGACCCAGTACTTC
- TRBJ2-3 TRBV4-2 TRBD1 CASSPGQGTDTQYF TGTGCCAGCAGCCCGGGACAGGGGACAGATACGCAGTATTTT
- TRBJ2-3 TRBV2 TRBD2 CASQSSRGGLNTQYF TGTGCCAGCCAAAGTTCGCGGGGGGGCCTTAATACGCAGTATTTT
- TRBJ2-7 TRBV12-5 TRBD1 CASGLPKTGERTYEQYF TGTGCTAGTGGTTTGCCAAAGACAGGGGAGAGGACCTACGAGCAGTACTTC
- TRBJ1-4 TRBV12-2 - CASRSPSPTVSNEKLFF TGTGCAAGTCGCTCTCCCTCTCCGACAGTTAGTAATGAAAAACTGTTTTTT
- TRBJ1-4 TRBV27 - CASSLKPVGARVGLFF TGTGCCAGCAGTCTTAAACCAGTGGGCGCGAGGGTTGGACTGTTTTTT
- TRBJ1-2 TRBV6-5 TRBD1 CASRPGTGGNYGYTF TGTGCCAGCAGGCCAGGGACAGGGGGTAACTATGGCTACACCTTC
- TRBJ2-5 TRBV7-2 - CASSLGTQETQYF TGTGCCAGCAGCTTAGGGACTCAAGAGACCCAGTACTTC
- TRBJ2-1 TRBV11-3 - CASSPLGGGSFNEQFF TGTGCCAGCAGCCCCCTAGGAGGGGGCAGTTTTAATGAGCAGTTCTTC
- TRBJ2-7 TRBV7-9 TRBD1 CASSRDSIYEQYF TGTGCCAGCAGTCGGGACAGTATCTACGAGCAGTACTTC
once TRBJ2-3 TRBV19 - CASSMTRASTDTQYF TGTGCCAGTAGTATGACGCGGGCTAGCACAGATACGCAGTATTTT
- TRBJ1-1 TRBV2 - CASSEPLSF TGTGCCAGCAGTGAGCCCCTTTCCTTT
- TRBJ1-3 TRBV2 - CASSPGFGNTIYF TGTGCCAGCAGTCCAGGGTTTGGAAACACCATATATTTT
- TRBJ1-1 TRBV28 TRBD1 CASRHGTVNTEAFF TGTGCCAGCAGACACGGGACAGTGAACACTGAAGCTTTCTTT
- TRBJ1-2 TRBV7-9 - CASSPQTYGYTF TGTGCCAGCAGCCCCCAGACCTATGGCTACACCTTC
- TRBJ1-5 TRBV30 - CAWGRSYSNQPQHF TGTGCCTGGGGCAGGTCCTATAGCAATCAGCCCCAGCATTTT
- TRBJ2-5 TRBV11-2 - CASSFPLGGAQETQYF TGTGCCAGCAGCTTCCCCCTGGGGGGGGCTCAAGAGACCCAGTACTTC
- TRBJ1-1 TRBV2 - CASSEVRGWDTEAFF TGTGCCAGCAGTGAAGTGAGGGGCTGGGACACTGAAGCTTTCTTT
- TRBJ2-5 TRBV5-1 - CASSFGPAQEETQYF TGCGCCAGCAGCTTTGGTCCCGCACAGGAAGAGACCCAGTACTTC
- TRBJ1-2 TRBV4-1 TRBD1 CASSQSRAGGLNYGYTF TGCGCCAGCAGCCAATCCCGGGCAGGGGGTCTGAACTATGGCTACACCTTC
- TRBJ1-6 TRBV7-2 TRBD1 CASSPGQGSNSPLHF TGTGCCAGCAGCCCAGGACAGGGATCAAATTCACCCCTCCACTTT
- TRBJ2-3 TRBV5-6 TRBD2 CASSPAGGPPDTQYF TGTGCCAGCAGCCCCGCGGGGGGACCCCCAGATACGCAGTATTTT
once TRBJ2-5 TRBV19 TRBD1 CASSIDRVVETQYF TGTGCCAGTAGTATTGACAGGGTGGTAGAGACCCAGTACTTC
once TRBJ1-1 TRBV11-3 - CASSGAGSEAFF TGTGCCAGCAGCGGGGCAGGGAGTGAAGCTTTCTTT
- TRBJ1-5 TRBV6-1 - CASSEAGGGNQPQHF TGTGCCAGCAGTGAGGCAGGTGGTGGCAATCAGCCCCAGCATTTT
- TRBJ1-1 TRBV6-5 - CASSTWTVMNTEAFF TGTGCCAGCAGTACGTGGACAGTCATGAACACTGAAGCTTTCTTT
- TRBJ1-6 TRBV5-1 TRBD1 CASSAQGWNSPLHF TGCGCCAGCAGCGCACAGGGGTGGAATTCACCCCTCCACTTT
- TRBJ1-5 TRBV7-3 - CASSLQVSNQPQHF TGTGCCAGCAGCTTACAGGTCAGCAATCAGCCCCAGCATTTT
- TRBJ2-7 TRBV7-9 - CASSSPPVYEQYF TGTGCCAGCAGCTCCCCTCCCGTCTACGAGCAGTACTTC
- TRBJ1-2 TRBV5-1 TRBD1 CASSAITGGEGYTF TGCGCCAGCAGCGCGATCACAGGGGGCGAGGGCTACACCTTC
- TRBJ1-2 TRBV28 TRBD1 CASSRQGTGLGGYTF TGTGCCAGCAGCCGACAGGGGACAGGACTAGGGGGCTACACCTTC
- TRBJ1-1 TRBV7-3 - CASSSRQGRNTEAFF TGTGCCAGCAGCTCCCGGCAGGGAAGGAACACTGAAGCTTTCTTT
- TRBJ1-5 TRBV13 TRBD1 CASSLMGQGFQPQHF TGTGCCAGCAGCTTAATGGGACAGGGTTTTCAGCCCCAGCATTTT
- TRBJ2-7 TRBV2 - CASSEVAFSSYEQYF TGTGCCAGCAGTGAAGTGGCCTTCAGCTCCTACGAGCAGTACTTC
once TRBJ2-5 TRBV29-1 - CSVRPQGRRETQYF TGCAGCGTCCGCCCGCAGGGACGAAGAGAGACCCAGTACTTC
- TRBJ2-5 TRBV19 - CASSIRQAQETQYF TGTGCCAGTAGTATCCGACAGGCTCAAGAGACCCAGTACTTC
once TRBJ2-1 TRBV19 - CASRRTAIPMGEQFF TGTGCCAGTAGACGGACAGCCATACCAATGGGTGAGCAGTTCTTC
- TRBJ1-6 TRBV30 TRBD1 CACSGQGASPLHF TGTGCCTGTTCGGGGCAGGGGGCATCGCCCCTCCACTTT
- TRBJ1-1 TRBV19 - CWEGNTEAFF TGCTGGGAGGGGAACACTGAAGCTTTCTTT